The sequence of this TCR beta chain was determined in a study of blood T cell repertoires in COVID-19. At the level of the study: Samples came from the United States, Italy and Spain, spanning acute and convalescent COVID-19. Sample material is recorded as cDNA or gDNA derived from T cells, B-cell-depleted T cells, or PBMCs.

V gave up 3 bases and J gave up 12 bases, with 12 bases separating them. CDR1 and CDR2 (germline): GTSNPN, SVGIG (reference sequence). The CDR3 has 12 residues. Clones were sequenced by immunoSEQ multiplex PCR, and TCRdb holds only the in-frame ones, with some missing. In the table there are 100,000 to 150,000 clones, over 75% of which are singletons. The TCR comes from a man at least 80 years old with active or convalescent COVID-19. The V and J genes are TRBV30 and TRBJ1-6; no firm D call. The sample was peripheral blood. This CDR3 is CAWRAMAGPLHF. CDR3 DNA sequence: TGTGCCTGGAGGGCGATGGCGGGACCCCTCCACTTT.